These 25 T cell receptor beta chains were all obtained from the same sample, sequenced in a study of blood T cell repertoires in COVID-19. Here immunoSEQ multiplex PCR was the method, and the copy in TCRdb shows in-frame clones only, minus some. The data contain 100,000 to 150,000 clones, around 80% of them singletons. Sequenced: peripheral blood. The receptors were gathered from a man aged 35 to 55 with active or convalescent COVID-19.

V gene TRBV4-1 combines with J gene TRBJ2-2; 12 positions agree with TRBD2. The CDR3 runs to 16 residues. From germline, CDR1 is MGHRA and CDR2 YSYEKL. V was pared by 5 bases and J by 7 bases, with 8 bases of the junction left unmatched. The CDR3 here is CASSYSSGGASGELFF. The CDR3 DNA sequence: TGCGCCAGCAGCTACTCTAGCGGGGGGGCCAGCGGGGAGCTGTTTTTT.

Only one count was recorded for this clone. The chain has TRBV5-4 and TRBJ1-2; TRBD1 aligns across 7 bases. Germline V gene sequence: CDR1 SGHNT, CDR2 YYREEE (reference sequence). The length of the CDR3 is 14 residues. V dropped 5 bases and J dropped 5; count of bases not matched to a gene: 9. CDR3 residues: CASRISGGSYGYTF. The CDR3 DNA follows: TGTGCCAGCAGGATCTCAGGGGGATCTTATGGCTACACCTTC.

The chain combines TRBV6-5 with TRBJ2-7; TRBD1 agrees at 7 bases. This CDR3 has 13 amino acids. Germline V gene data show CDR1 as MNHEY and CDR2 as SVGAGI. The J segment lost 4 bases and the V segment lost 6 bases, leaving 6 bases of the junction unmatched. The DNA of the CDR3 is TGTGCCAGCAGGGCAGGGGGTTGGTACGAGCAGTACTTC. Translated: CASRAGGWYEQYF.

The chain is built from TRBV28 and TRBJ2-7; perhaps TRBD2 as D (6 bases). V lost 2 bases and J lost 3, with 11 bases in between. Germline CDR1 and CDR2: MDHEN and SYDVKM. This CDR3 contains 14 residues. The CDR3 loop reads CASSLGGAGYEQYF. As DNA, the CDR3 is TGTGCCAGCAGTTTAGGAGGGGCCGGCTACGAGCAGTACTTC.

This CDR3 is CASSPSSRSTNEKLFF. CDR3 bases: TGTGCCAGCTCACCTTCGAGTAGATCAACTAATGAAAAACTGTTTTTT. The chain combines TRBV18 with TRBJ1-4; D gene unclear. The CDR3 consists of 16 residues. In germline, CDR1 is KGHSH, CDR2 LQKENI. V lost 3 bases and J 0 bases, leaving 11 bases between the germline ends.

The V and J genes are TRBV2 and TRBJ1-1; a weak D match, TRBD1 (5 bases). V lost 4 bases to trimming and J lost 8 bases, with 8 bases between them. CDR1 is SNHLY, CDR2 FYNNEI, per germline. The CDR3 runs 11 residues. CDR3 DNA sequence: TGTGCCAGCAGTGGGGACTCGGAAGCTTTCTTT. The encoded protein is CASSGDSEAFF.

This rearrangement joins TRBV2 to TRBJ2-7; TRBD2 matches 9 bases. The V segment lost 4 bases and the J segment 4 bases; nucleotides outside the gene matches: 5. CDR1 is SNHLY, CDR2 FYNNEI, per germline. This CDR3 has 14 residues. Here the CDR3 DNA reads TGTGCCAGCAGTGTCATGGGACTAGCTTACGAGCAGTACTTC. Amino acid sequence: CASSVMGLAYEQYF.

The chain links TRBV7-3 to TRBJ2-1, with D tentatively TRBD2 (5 bases). CDR1 and CDR2 (germline): SGHTA, FQGTGA. CDR3 length: 15 residues. Trimming removed 5 bases at V and 0 bases at J, with 11 bases between. The CDR3 region has the DNA TGTGCCAGCAGCACGGACTCGAGCTCCTACAATGAGCAGTTCTTC. Translating it yields CASSTDSSSYNEQFF. Full variable domain (rest looked up from reference TRBV7-3 and TRBJ2-1): GAGVSQTPSNKVTEKGKYVELRCDPISGHTALYWYRQSLGQGPEFLIYFQGTGAADDSGLPNDRFFAVRPEGSVSTLKIQRTERGDSAVYLCASSTDSSSYNEQFFGPGTRLTVL.

The chain carries TRBV12-3 or TRBV12-4 and TRBJ1-2; D might be TRBD1 (5 bases). This CDR3 region has 13 residues. Trimming took 6 bases from V and 5 from J, leaving 13 bases between them. The CDR3 is CASSPDRLYGYTF. CDR3 nucleotides: TGTGCCAGCAGCCCTGACAGATTATATGGCTACACCTTC.

This chain connects TRBV2 to TRBJ2-2, with TRBD1 matching 11 bases. The germline gives CDR1 SNHLY, CDR2 FYNNEI. The trim removed 6 bases at V and 6 bases at J, leaving 3 bases unmatched. This CDR3 spans 14 amino acids. Here the CDR3 DNA reads TGTGCCAGCAGAGGGGGACAGGGGGCCGGGGAGCTGTTTTTT. This encodes CASRGGQGAGELFF.

This clone was picked up a small number of times. The V gene is TRBV7-3, the J gene TRBJ2-2; TRBD2 matches at 8 bases. The germline V gene has CDR1 SGHTA and CDR2 FQGTGA. The CDR3 is made up of 16 amino acids. V lost 5 bases, J lost 0 bases, and 5 bases stayed unmatched. CDR3 bases: TGTGCCAGCAGCGTCACTAGCGGCGCGAACACCGGGGAGCTGTTTTTT. Its translation is CASSVTSGANTGELFF.

The chain joins TRBV19 to TRBJ1-4; tentative D call: TRBD1 (5 bases). The V and J ends lost 3 bases and 8 bases respectively, with 16 bases between them. CDR1 LNHDA and CDR2 SQIVND come from the germline V gene (reference sequence). The CDR3 runs 15 residues. The CDR3 coding sequence is TGTGCCAGTAGTATGAGGTGGGGCGGTTGGGAAAAACTGTTTTTT. Its protein is CASSMRWGGWEKLFF. The full variable domain, rest sourced from reference TRBV19 and TRBJ1-4, is DGGITQSPKYLFRKEGQNVTLSCEQNLNHDAMYWYRQDPGQGLRLIYYSQIVNDFQKGDIAEGYSVSREKKESFPLTVTSAQKNPTAFYLCASSMRWGGWEKLFFGSGTQLSVL.

This clone was detected a few times. This rearrangement joins TRBV6-2 or TRBV6-3 to TRBJ2-5, with TRBD2 identical over 7 bases. The V gene's germline CDR1 is MNHEY and CDR2 SVGEGT. The CDR3 runs to 15 residues. Trimming at V came to 6 bases and at J to 5 bases, leaving 12 bases not matched to a gene. The CDR3 coding sequence is TGTGCCAGCAGCCCCCCTCCTAGGGGAGGGGAGACCCAGTACTTC. Its translation: CASSPPPRGGETQYF.

The chain combines TRBV29-1 with TRBJ2-2; weak D call: TRBD1 (6 bases). The CDR3 sequence is 17 residues long. V was cut by 1 base and J by 1 base, with 16 bases left in between. Germline V gene lookup returns CDR1 SQVTM and CDR2 ANQGSEA. The CDR3 sequence: CSVEVLSRGVNTGELFF. The CDR3 coding sequence is TGCAGCGTTGAAGTCCTCAGCAGGGGCGTGAACACCGGGGAGCTGTTTTTT.

This clone was observed a handful of times. The V gene is TRBV6-7, the J gene TRBJ2-5; 10 bases agree with TRBD1. TRBV6-7 is annotated as an ORF whose role is uncertain. CDR3 size: 18 residues. V dropped 5 bases and J dropped 3; count of bases not matched to a gene: 15. The CDR3 DNA is TGTGCCAGCAGTATTACCGGGACAGGGGTATGTCGGAAAGAGACCCAGTACTTC. Its translation: CASSITGTGVCRKETQYF.

The V and J genes are TRBV5-1 and TRBJ1-1; D is unresolved. Germline lookup yields CDR1 SGHRS and CDR2 YFSETQ. This CDR3 contains 14 residues. Trimming left V 3 bases short and J 2 bases short, with 11 bases between. In DNA, the CDR3 is TGCGCCAGCAGCTACAACGAGGGAAACACTGAAGCTTTCTTT. Its protein product is CASSYNEGNTEAFF.

This clone occurred a few times. The gene calls are TRBV27 and TRBJ1-3; D unclear. The CDR3 spans 16 residues. V gave up 6 bases and J gave up 1 base, with 16 bases separating them. Germline CDR1 MNHEY, CDR2 SMNVEV (reference sequence). CDR3 nucleotides: TGTGCCAGCAGCTCCACCCGACTCGTATCTGGAAACACCATATATTTT. Translated: CASSSTRLVSGNTIYF.

This chain uses TRBV5-1 with TRBJ2-3, with D possibly matching TRBD2 (6 bases). Germline loops: CDR1 SGHRS, CDR2 YFSETQ. Trimming left V 7 bases short and J 0 bases short, with 18 bases between. The CDR3 spans 16 residues. CDR3: CASASDGRGSTDTQYF. The CDR3 region has the DNA TGCGCCAGCGCCTCGGACGGGCGGGGAAGCACAGATACGCAGTATTTT.

The chain recombines TRBV2 with TRBJ1-1, with 10 bases matching TRBD1. This CDR3 is 13 amino acids long. J lost 7 bases, V lost 7 bases, and 6 bases had no gene match. Germline values: CDR1 SNHLY, CDR2 FYNNEI. This CDR3 reads CASNRDRGLEAFF. In DNA form, the CDR3 reads TGTGCCAGCAACCGGGACAGGGGTCTTGAAGCTTTCTTT.

This clone appeared a few times. The J gene is TRBJ1-1, the V gene TRBV7-2; 7 nucleotides align to TRBD1. Germline V gene lookup returns CDR1 SGHTA and CDR2 FQGNSA. V dropped 5 bases and J dropped 1; count of bases not matched to a gene: 7. The CDR3 sequence is 15 residues long. The CDR3 nucleotides read TGTGCCAGCAGCATGACAGGGCTCAAGAACACTGAAGCTTTCTTT. It yields the protein CASSMTGLKNTEAFF.

V gene TRBV10-1 combines with J gene TRBJ2-1, with 8 bases identical to TRBD2. The CDR3 consists of 15 residues. V lost 2 bases, J lost 8 bases, and 8 bases stayed unmatched. Germline lookup yields CDR1 WNHNN and CDR2 SYGVQD (reference sequence). CDR3 DNA sequence: TGCGCCAGCAGTGAGGCGGGAGGCCGAGACGATGAGCAGTTCTTC. The encoded protein is CASSEAGGRDDEQFF.

This clone was seen only a few times. The genes are TRBV5-1 and TRBJ2-3, with 12 bases lining up with TRBD2. Germline values: CDR1 SGHRS, CDR2 YFSETQ. V lost 0 bases to trimming and J lost 5 bases; unmatched junction nucleotides: 7. The CDR3 contains 17 residues. The CDR3 here is CASSLVLAGGPGDTQYF. CDR3 in DNA: TGCGCCAGCAGCTTGGTTCTAGCGGGAGGGCCAGGAGATACGCAGTATTTT.

The chain uses TRBV29-1 and TRBJ1-1, with 7 bases lining up with TRBD1. The germline V gene encodes CDR1 SQVTM and CDR2 ANQGSEA. The CDR3 covers 11 residues. With 7 bases clipped from V and 1 base from J, the junction kept 0 bases outside the gene matches. The chain's CDR3 is CSGTGNTEAFF. CDR3 in DNA: TGCAGCGGGACAGGGAACACTGAAGCTTTCTTT. The full variable domain, its missing parts supplied by reference TRBV29-1 and TRBJ1-1, is SAVISQKPSRDICQRGTSLTIQCQVDSQVTMMFWYRQQPGQSLTLIATANQGSEATYESGFVIDKFPISRPNLTFSTLTVSNMSPEDSSIYLCSGTGNTEAFFGQGTRLTVV.

The chain recombines TRBV20-1 with TRBJ1-2; 9 bases agree with TRBD1. CDR3 length: 14 residues. Per the germline V gene, CDR1 is DFQATT and CDR2 is SNEGSKA (reference sequence). The J segment lost 5 bases and the V segment lost 3 bases, leaving 7 bases of the junction unmatched. The chain's CDR3 is CSASDGTGPYGYTF. For the CDR3, the DNA is TGCAGTGCTAGTGACGGGACAGGGCCTTATGGCTACACCTTC.

The chain carries TRBV7-2 and TRBJ2-7, with TRBD1 matching 7 bases. Germline lookup yields CDR1 SGHTA and CDR2 FQGNSA. This CDR3 comprises 15 residues. The trim removed 5 bases at V and 3 bases at J, leaving 10 bases unmatched. CDR3 sequence reads: CASSPRQGLGYEQYF. CDR3 nucleotides: TGTGCCAGCAGCCCCCGACAGGGATTAGGCTACGAGCAGTACTTC.